This TCR beta chain is from a study of blood T cell repertoires in COVID-19 (dated by TCRdb to the early 2020s). Describing the broader study: The collaborator samples originated in the United States, Italy and Spain and spanned the acute and convalescent phases of COVID-19. The material from the prospective study consisted of cDNA or gDNA derived from T cells, B-cell-depleted T cells, or PBMCs. Subjects who had been exposed to COVID-19, were actively infected with it, or had recovered from it provided the deeply sampled blood TCRbeta repertoires that made up the dataset. The repertoires were released in a freely available public database intended as a resource for research on the immune response to SARS-CoV-2. The samples were drawn from the first 160 participants of the ongoing ImmuneRACE study and from over 950 subjects provided by 6 global collaborators. A de-identified subject ID, COVID-19 status, age in years and sex were almost always included in the sample metadata. Where available, HLA class I and class II types were obtained from metadata supplied by the sample provider rather than from assay-based typing.

Cut back by 2 bases and 2 bases, the V and J ends lie 22 bases apart. Counted from cysteine to phenylalanine, this CDR3 has 18 amino acids. Just the 54-base CDR3 DNA is kept, in frame starting at base 1. For CDR1 and CDR2, the germline V gene lists SGHTA and FQGTGA. Whole blood was collected in K2EDTA tubes by collaborating institutions according to the institutions' own protocols. For TCRbeta analysis, collaborator samples were shipped as frozen whole blood, as isolated PBMCs, or as DNA extracted from either sample type. Overall study outcomes, separate from this receptor: Clinical and demographic metadata were provided uncurated, with the amount varying by source and participant.

Concerning this clone itself: The antigen it recognizes is unknown. Per-base quality was not reported, and no clone a single base away is much larger than it.

The immunoSEQ Assay, a bias-controlled multiplex PCR, was used to amplify TCRbeta CDR3 regions from genomic DNA. Concerning the study's data processing: The number of nucleated cells in each sample was estimated from the amplification of reference gene primers within the assay. To quantify the absolute abundance of each unique TCRbeta CDR3 rearrangement, sequence reads were collapsed and filtered. For each sample, productive Simpson clonality was calculated as the square root of Simpson's diversity index across productive rearrangements. TCRdb took this table from immuneACCESS and kept in-frame rearrangements with V and J called. Such tables lack part of the clones; where checked against another copy, unresolved V genes explain under half of the gap, and the rest is unexplained. From that table come the V and J calls and clone size; the DNA was used to work out D and trimming. Here the sample has about 98,000 clones; 70% to 90% occur a single time. Clones ranked in the top ten supply approximately 2% of the sample.

The rearrangement joined TRBV7-3 to TRBJ2-7; TRBD1 is a weak D gene call, 6 bases matching. The source is a man aged 45 to 65 with active COVID-19. The sample taken for sequencing was peripheral blood. The DNA sequence reads TGTGCCAGCAGCTTAGTCGGCGCAGGGGCCACCACTGCCTACGAGCAGTACTTC. This sequence encodes CASSLVGAGATTAYEQYF.